Detailed here is one T cell receptor (beta chain). This sample is drawn from a study of cytomegalovirus exposure and HLA in healthy donors. Generated by immunoSEQ multiplex PCR, the TCRdb table keeps only in-frame clones and is missing some. The data show about 180,000 clones, with around 85% seen just once and approximately 15% held by the top ten. The V gene lost 3 bases and the J gene lost 0 bases, with 9 bases spanning the gap. The CDR3 is made up of 14 amino acids. Germline V gives CDR1 MNHEY, CDR2 SMNVEV (reference sequence). This clonotype was obtained from a man aged 18 to 30 in good health and CMV-seropositive. Sequencing used PBMCs. The chain is built from TRBV27 and TRBJ2-7; D is unresolved. The CDR3 region is CASSFGMSSYEQYF. The CDR3 DNA reads as TGTGCCAGCAGTTTCGGTATGAGCTCCTACGAGCAGTACTTC.